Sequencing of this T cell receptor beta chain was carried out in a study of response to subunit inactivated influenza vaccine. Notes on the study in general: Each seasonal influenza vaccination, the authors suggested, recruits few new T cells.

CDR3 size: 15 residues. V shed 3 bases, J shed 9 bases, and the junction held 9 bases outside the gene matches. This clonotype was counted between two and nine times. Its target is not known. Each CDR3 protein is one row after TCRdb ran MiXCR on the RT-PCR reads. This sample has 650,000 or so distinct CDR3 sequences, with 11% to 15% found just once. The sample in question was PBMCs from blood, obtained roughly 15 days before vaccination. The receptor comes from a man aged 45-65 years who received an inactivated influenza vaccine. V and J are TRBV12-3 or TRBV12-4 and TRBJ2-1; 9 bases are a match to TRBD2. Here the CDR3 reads CASSLLGGRASEQFF. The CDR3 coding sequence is TGTGCCAGCAGTTTGCTCGGCGGGAGGGCCAGTGAGCAGTTCTTC.